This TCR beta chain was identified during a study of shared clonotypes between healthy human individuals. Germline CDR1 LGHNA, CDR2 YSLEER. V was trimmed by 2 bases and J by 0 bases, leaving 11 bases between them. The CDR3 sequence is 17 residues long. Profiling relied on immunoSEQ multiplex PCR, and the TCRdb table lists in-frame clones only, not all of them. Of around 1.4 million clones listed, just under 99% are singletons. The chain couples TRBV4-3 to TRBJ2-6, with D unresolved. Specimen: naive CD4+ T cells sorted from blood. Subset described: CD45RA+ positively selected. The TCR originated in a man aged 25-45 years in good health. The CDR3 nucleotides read TGCGCCAGCAGCCAACCCTACCGGCTCTCTGGGGCCAACGTCCTGACTTTC. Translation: CASSQPYRLSGANVLTF.